This T cell receptor (beta chain) was retrieved from a study of blood T cell repertoires in COVID-19 (dated by TCRdb to 2019 to 2021). Describing the broader study: The collaborator samples originated in the United States, Italy and Spain and spanned the acute and convalescent phases of COVID-19. The prospective study material was composed of cDNA or gDNA derived from T cells, B-cell-depleted T cells, or PBMCs. Deeply sampled blood TCRbeta repertoires from subjects exposed to, actively infected with, or recovered from COVID-19 were included in the dataset. The repertoires were released in a freely available public database intended as a resource for research on the immune response to SARS-CoV-2. The samples were drawn from the first 160 participants of the ongoing ImmuneRACE study and from under 1,500 subjects provided by 6 global collaborators. Sample metadata almost always included a de-identified subject ID, COVID-19 status, age in years and sex. Where HLA class I and class II types were available, the types were taken from metadata supplied by the sample provider, not from assay-based typing. Broad study findings and their caveats: The quantity of clinical and demographic metadata differed by source and by participant and was supplied without curation.

In the germline V gene (reference sequence), CDR1 corresponds to MNHEY and CDR2 to SMNVEV. The trim is 4 bases for V and 6 bases for J, with a gap of 22 bases between the germline ends. Counted from cysteine to phenylalanine, this CDR3 has 17 amino acids. Only the CDR3 DNA is retained, 51 bases long and in frame from the first base. Worth noting for this clone: It has no known antigen specificity. Base qualities are missing; no much larger clone stands one base away.

Collaborating institutions collected whole blood in K2EDTA tubes following their own protocols. For TCRbeta analysis, collaborator samples were shipped as frozen whole blood, as isolated PBMCs, or as DNA extracted from either sample type. TCRbeta CDR3 regions were amplified from genomic DNA by means of the immunoSEQ Assay, a bias-controlled multiplex PCR. Concerning the study's data processing: The number of nucleated cells in each sample was estimated from the amplification of reference gene primers within the assay. To quantify the absolute abundance of each unique TCRbeta CDR3 rearrangement, sequence reads were collapsed and filtered. For each sample, productive Simpson clonality was calculated as the square root of Simpson's diversity index over productive rearrangements. In its TCRdb copy, this immuneACCESS table keeps in-frame sequences only and misses some clones. Where compared with another copy, unresolved V genes explain less than half of these, and the others have no known cause. The DNA was the basis for D and trimming; V, J and clone size are from that table. This sample is represented by roughly 300,000 clones; 85% of them were singletons. The ten most abundant clones make up 13% of the sample.

The sequence was obtained from a human donor in a cohort sampled during active COVID-19. The sequencing input was peripheral blood. The chain is made from TRBV27 and TRBJ1-3; D gene: possibly TRBD1, on 5 matching bases. The CDR3 here reads CASSSRVGRRDSNTIYF. The DNA sequence is TGTGCCAGCAGTTCAAGGGTGGGGCGCCGCGATTCAAACACCATATATTTT.